The 18 T cell receptor beta chains below all came from one sample that was sequenced in a study of blood T cell repertoires in COVID-19. The data were produced by immunoSEQ multiplex PCR, yet TCRdb's version contains in-frame clones alone and is incomplete. The sample lists about 47,000 clones, 75% to 90% seen once, with roughly 13% in the top ten. The sample was peripheral blood. Source of these receptors: a human donor with active COVID-19. The donor label of this sample is uncertain.

V is TRBV11-1 and J is TRBJ2-3, with 9 nucleotides matching TRBD1. The germline V gene encodes CDR1 SGHAT and CDR2 FQDESV (reference sequence). With 8 bases clipped from V and 2 bases from J, the junction kept 8 bases outside the gene matches. This CDR3 region has 15 residues. CDR3 sequence: CASYEGQGLTDTQYF. CDR3 sequence (DNA): TGTGCCAGCTATGAGGGACAGGGACTCACAGATACGCAGTATTTT.

For the CDR3, the DNA is TGTGCCACCGGACAGCTCGAGGCTGGGGCCAACGTCCTGACTTTC. Residues: CATGQLEAGANVLTF. This chain joins TRBV24-1 and TRBJ2-6; the D gene is possibly TRBD1 (6 bases). CDR1 is KGHDR and CDR2 is SFDVKD in the germline V gene. This CDR3 is built from 15 residues. The V and J ends lost 9 bases and 2 bases respectively, with 13 bases between them.

The genes are TRBV19 and TRBJ1-1; possibly TRBD1 for D (6 bases). V lost 3 bases and J lost 6, with 17 bases in between. The V gene's germline CDR1 is LNHDA and CDR2 SQIVND (reference sequence). The CDR3 loop spans 15 amino acids. In DNA form, the CDR3 reads TGTGCCAGTAGTATCATCGGGCAGGGGAGGGCTGAAGCTTTCTTT. The encoded protein is CASSIIGQGRAEAFF. Full variable domain (rest looked up from reference TRBV19 and TRBJ1-1): DGGITQSPKYLFRKEGQNVTLSCEQNLNHDAMYWYRQDPGQGLRLIYYSQIVNDFQKGDIAEGYSVSREKKESFPLTVTSAQKNPTAFYLCASSIIGQGRAEAFFGQGTRLTVV.

The genes are TRBV5-8 and TRBJ1-2; no clear D gene. The CDR3 extends over 14 amino acids. Germline CDR1 SGHTS, CDR2 YDEGEE. The V and J ends lost 1 base and 3 bases respectively, with 10 bases between them. Written as DNA, the CDR3 is TGTGCCAGCAGCTTGTCGGGGATCGACTATGGCTACACCTTC. Its translation: CASSLSGIDYGYTF.

The V gene is TRBV11-2, the J gene TRBJ2-5; the match to TRBD2 covers 7 bases. The V segment lost 5 bases and the J segment 4 bases; nucleotides outside the gene matches: 4. This CDR3 has 13 amino acids. Germline assignment: CDR1 SGHAT and CDR2 FQNNGV. The CDR3 protein is CASSPWGGETQYF. CDR3 sequence (DNA): TGTGCCAGCAGCCCCTGGGGGGGAGAGACCCAGTACTTC.

The chain carries TRBV30 and TRBJ2-7; 9 bases are a match to TRBD1. The CDR3 sequence is 14 residues long. Germline CDR1 is GTSNPN and CDR2 is SVGIG (reference sequence). The J segment lost 3 bases and the V segment lost 1 base, leaving 4 bases of the junction unmatched. CDR3 bases: TGTGCCTGGAGTGCCGGGACAGGGTTCTACGAGCAGTACTTC. This sequence encodes CAWSAGTGFYEQYF. The complete variable domain, with remaining parts taken from reference TRBV30 and TRBJ2-7, reads SQTIHQWPATLVQPVGSPLSLECTVEGTSNPNLYWYRQAAGRGLQLLFYSVGIGQISSEVPQNLSASRPQDRQFILSSKKLLLSDSGFYLCAWSAGTGFYEQYFGPGTRLTVT.

The chain is built from TRBV11-2 and TRBJ1-2; maybe TRBD1 (6 bases). Per germline, CDR1 SGHAT and CDR2 FQNNGV. CDR3 length equals 13 residues. V was clipped by 5 bases and J by 8 bases, with 15 bases between them. CDR3: CASSQGPRIGYTF. CDR3 DNA: TGTGCCAGCAGCCAGGGGCCTAGGATAGGCTACACCTTC. The variable domain in full, completed from reference TRBV11-2 and TRBJ1-2, reads EAGVAQSPRYKIIEKRQSVAFWCNPISGHATLYWYQQILGQGPKLLIQFQNNGVVDDSQLPKDRFSAERLKGVDSTLKIQPAKLEDSAVYLCASSQGPRIGYTFGSGTRLTVV.

The CDR3 loop is CSVEYTGTGYYGYTF. CDR3 DNA sequence: TGCAGCGTTGAATATACCGGGACAGGCTATTATGGCTACACCTTC. J is TRBJ1-2 and V is TRBV29-1; 8 positions agree with TRBD1. Germline-derived CDR1 and CDR2 are SQVTM and ANQGSEA. This CDR3 has 15 residues. J lost 5 bases, V lost 2 bases, and 10 bases had no gene match.

The J gene is TRBJ2-3, the V gene TRBV10-3; 11 bases are a match to TRBD2. Trimming at V came to 5 bases and at J to 0 bases, leaving 13 bases not matched to a gene. CDR1 and CDR2 from the germline V gene are ENHRY and SYGVKD. The CDR3 spans 19 residues. The CDR3 loop is CAISSPLGLAGASTDTQYF. As DNA, the CDR3 is TGTGCCATCAGTTCCCCATTAGGACTAGCGGGCGCTAGCACAGATACGCAGTATTTT.

Only one count was recorded for this clone. The chain has TRBV5-4 and TRBJ2-3; 15 positions agree with TRBD2. The CDR3 has 17 residues. J lost 7 bases, V lost 4 bases, and 10 bases had no gene match. The germline V gene has CDR1 SGHNT and CDR2 YYREEE (reference sequence). CDR3: CASSHGLAGGPSNTQYF. CDR3 coding DNA: TGTGCCAGCAGCCACGGACTAGCGGGGGGGCCCTCGAATACGCAGTATTTT.

The chain has TRBV3-1 (or the pseudogene TRBV3-2) and TRBJ2-1; D possibly corresponds to TRBD1 (6 bases). V shed 4 bases and J shed 5 bases, with 9 bases lying between them. Germline CDR1 reads LGHDT; CDR2 reads YNNKEL (reference sequence). CDR3 length equals 13 residues. CDR3 coding DNA: TGTGCCAGCAGCCGCCGGGACAACAATGAGCAGTTCTTC. It translates to CASSRRDNNEQFF.

The rearrangement joins TRBV13 to TRBJ2-5, with 10 positions matching TRBD2. With 5 bases clipped from V and 3 bases from J, the junction kept 6 bases outside the gene matches. From germline, CDR1 is PRHDT and CDR2 FYEKMQ (reference sequence). The CDR3 covers 15 residues. In DNA, the CDR3 is TGTGCCAGCAGCGACGGGACTAGCGAGGAAGAGACCCAGTACTTC. Amino acids: CASSDGTSEEETQYF.

V and J are TRBV11-2 and TRBJ2-1, with D perhaps matching TRBD1 (5 bases). Deletions cut 6 bases from V and 0 bases from J, with 12 bases between. This CDR3 has 15 amino acids. Germline CDR1 reads SGHAT; CDR2 reads FQNNGV. CDR3: CASRRLGDSYNEQFF. CDR3 bases: TGTGCCAGCAGGCGCCTAGGGGACTCCTACAATGAGCAGTTCTTC.

V is TRBV5-1 and J is TRBJ2-3, with 10 bases that match TRBD2. V lost 5 bases and J lost 6; bases outside the gene matches: 6. Germline V gene data show CDR1 as SGHRS and CDR2 as YFSETQ. The CDR3 is 14 residues long. The CDR3 reads CASRLAGVRDTQYF. The CDR3 region has the DNA TGCGCCAGCAGGCTAGCGGGGGTGAGGGATACGCAGTATTTT.

V usage is TRBV21-1 and J usage is TRBJ2-5; the table's D call of TRBD1 was not tested on the DNA. TRBV21-1 is assigned pseudogene status. The CDR3 has 16 residues. CDR3 amino acids: CASSINRDGIAETQYF. The CDR3 DNA sequence: TGTGCCAGCAGCATAAACAGGGACGGTATCGCGGAGACCCAGTACTTC.

CDR3 coding DNA: TGTGCTAGTGATCGCCCGGACAGGAAGAATGAGCAGTTCTTC. This encodes CASDRPDRKNEQFF. The chain uses TRBV12-5 and TRBJ2-1; TRBD1 agrees at 7 bases. Losses at the gene ends were 7 bases for V and 7 bases for J; bases not matched to a gene: 10. Germline CDR1 LGHNT, CDR2 FRNRAP. The CDR3 consists of 14 residues.

The CDR3: CASSRANRDRVDTQYF. The CDR3 coding sequence is TGCGCCAGCAGCCGTGCGAACCGGGACAGGGTAGATACGCAGTATTTT. The V call is TRBV4-1, the J call TRBJ2-3; 9 bases map to TRBD1. Germline V gene data show CDR1 as MGHRA and CDR2 as YSYEKL. J was trimmed by 5 bases and V by 4 bases; bases with no gene match: 10. CDR3 length: 16 amino acids.

CDR3 protein: CASSWGLSTDTQYF. CDR3 in DNA: TGTGCCAGCAGCTGGGGACTTAGCACAGATACGCAGTATTTT. The chain carries TRBV11-2 and TRBJ2-3, with a tentative D call TRBD2 (6 bases). Per germline, CDR1 SGHAT and CDR2 FQNNGV. The CDR3 runs 14 residues. Deletions cut 4 bases from V and 0 bases from J, with 8 bases between.